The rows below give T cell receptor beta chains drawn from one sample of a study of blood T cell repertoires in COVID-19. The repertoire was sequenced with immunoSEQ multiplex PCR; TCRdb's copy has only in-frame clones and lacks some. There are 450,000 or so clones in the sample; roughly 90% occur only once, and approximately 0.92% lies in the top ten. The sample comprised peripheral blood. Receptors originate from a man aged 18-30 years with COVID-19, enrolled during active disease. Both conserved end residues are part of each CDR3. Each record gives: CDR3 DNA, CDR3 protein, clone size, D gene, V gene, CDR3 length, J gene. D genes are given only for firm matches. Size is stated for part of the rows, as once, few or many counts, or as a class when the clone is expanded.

DNA: TGTGCCACCAGTGGCGGACAGGGGGAACCTCAGCCCCAGCATTTT; CDR3: CATSGGQGEPQPQHF; size: -; D: TRBD1; V: TRBV24-1; length: 15; J: TRBJ1-5
DNA: TGTGCCAGCAGTGACAGTTCGTGGGGCAATCAGCCCCAGCATTTT; CDR3: CASSDSSWGNQPQHF; size: -; D: -; V: TRBV6-6; length: 15; J: TRBJ1-5
DNA: TGTGCCAGCAGCCCCGCCCCAGCCAGGGAGCAGTACTTC; CDR3: CASSPAPAREQYF; size: -; D: -; V: TRBV7-9; length: 13; J: TRBJ2-7
DNA: TGTGCCAGCAGCAGTCCGGGACAGCTCCTTGAATTTAACTATGGCTACACCTTC; CDR3: CASSSPGQLLEFNYGYTF; size: -; D: TRBD1; V: TRBV4-2; length: 18; J: TRBJ1-2
DNA: TGTGCCAGTAGTAGAACCCTTGGAGCAGAGAACACTGAAGCTTTCTTT; CDR3: CASSRTLGAENTEAFF; size: once; D: -; V: TRBV19; length: 16; J: TRBJ1-1
DNA: TGTGCCAGTAGTATAGAGGGCCGAGCCCAGCAGTTCTTC; CDR3: CASSIEGRAQQFF; size: -; D: -; V: TRBV19; length: 13; J: TRBJ2-1
DNA: TGTGCCAGCAGCGATCAATTGGCGGAGTCCTACAATGAGCAGTTCTTC; CDR3: CASSDQLAESYNEQFF; size: -; D: -; V: TRBV7-8; length: 16; J: TRBJ2-1
DNA: TGTGCCAGCAGCTCCTACAGGGGGAAGAACACTGAAGCTTTCTTT; CDR3: CASSSYRGKNTEAFF; size: -; D: TRBD1; V: TRBV3-1/TRBV3-2; length: 15; J: TRBJ1-1
DNA: TGCGCCAGCAGCTTGGCAGGGGGCGCTAGCTACGAGCAGTACTTC; CDR3: CASSLAGGASYEQYF; size: -; D: TRBD1; V: TRBV5-1; length: 15; J: TRBJ2-7
DNA: TGTGCCAGCAGCGTAGGCGGTAGCGGCCAAGAGACCCAGTACTTC; CDR3: CASSVGGSGQETQYF; size: -; D: -; V: TRBV9; length: 15; J: TRBJ2-5
DNA: TGTGCCAGCAACCGCGGGGAAGTCACCGGGGAGCTGTTTTTT; CDR3: CASNRGEVTGELFF; size: once; D: -; V: TRBV2; length: 14; J: TRBJ2-2
DNA: TGTGCCAGCGGGGGACAGGGCGCTGAAGCTTTCTTT; CDR3: CASGGQGAEAFF; size: -; D: TRBD1; V: TRBV7-8; length: 12; J: TRBJ1-1
DNA: TGTGCCAGCAGCTTGGGGACAGATTCCTACGAGCAGTACTTC; CDR3: CASSLGTDSYEQYF; size: -; D: -; V: TRBV5-4; length: 14; J: TRBJ2-7
DNA: TGTGCCACCAGTGATTGGGGACAGTTTTCCTACGAGCAGTACTTC; CDR3: CATSDWGQFSYEQYF; size: -; D: TRBD1; V: TRBV24-1; length: 15; J: TRBJ2-7
DNA: TGTGCCAGCTCTCCCGGGGTGGGGGGTAGCGAAGCTTTCTTT; CDR3: CASSPGVGGSEAFF; size: -; D: -; V: TRBV18; length: 14; J: TRBJ1-1
DNA: TGTGCCAGGGGAGGTCTTTATAAAGGGGCCTACAATGAGCAGTTCTTC; CDR3: CARGGLYKGAYNEQFF; size: -; D: -; V: TRBV24-1; length: 16; J: TRBJ2-1
DNA: TGTGCCAGCAGCCCCCGCGCAGGGGACCTTAGGTATGGCTACACCTTC; CDR3: CASSPRAGDLRYGYTF; size: few; D: -; V: TRBV3-1/TRBV3-2; length: 16; J: TRBJ1-2
DNA: TGTGCCAGCTCAGTGACAGGATCCACCGGGGAGCTGTTTTTT; CDR3: CASSVTGSTGELFF; size: -; D: -; V: TRBV18; length: 14; J: TRBJ2-2
DNA: TGTGCCAGCAGCTTAGAGGGCAGGGTCGGCACTGAAGCTTTCTTT; CDR3: CASSLEGRVGTEAFF; size: once; D: -; V: TRBV7-6; length: 15; J: TRBJ1-1